This T cell receptor beta chain was observed in a study of spatial heterogeneity in lung cancer. TCRdb re-analysed the 5' RACE reads in MiXCR, keeping a single row per CDR3 protein. The profile covers about 44,000 distinct CDR3 sequences, with 12% to 15% appearing a single time and about 60% taken by the ten largest. Time point: sample taken at primary tumor resection. The specimen was PBMCs, collected at surgery. The clonotype was recovered from a male donor with early-stage non-small cell lung cancer.

CDR3 coding DNA: TGTGCCAGCTCTCCCTCTGGTCACGGGGAGCAGTTCTTC. Encoded protein: CASSPSGHGEQFF. V usage is TRBV18 and J usage is TRBJ2-1, with no clear D. The CDR3 has 13 amino acids. V lost 6 bases, J lost 10 bases, and 16 bases lay in between. From germline, CDR1 is KGHSH and CDR2 LQKENI.